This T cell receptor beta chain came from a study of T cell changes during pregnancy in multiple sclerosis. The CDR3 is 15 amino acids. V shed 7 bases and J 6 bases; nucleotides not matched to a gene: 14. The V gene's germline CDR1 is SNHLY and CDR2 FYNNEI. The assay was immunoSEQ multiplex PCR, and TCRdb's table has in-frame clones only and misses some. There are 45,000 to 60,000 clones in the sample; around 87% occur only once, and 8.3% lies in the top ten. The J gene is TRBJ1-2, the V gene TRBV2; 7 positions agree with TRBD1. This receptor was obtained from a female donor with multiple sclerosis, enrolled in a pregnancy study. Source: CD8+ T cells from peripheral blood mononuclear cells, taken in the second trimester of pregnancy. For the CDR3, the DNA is TGTGCCAGCAACAGACAGTTGGACAGGAACCATGGCTACACCTTC. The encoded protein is CASNRQLDRNHGYTF.